This entry concerns a single TCR beta chain. This entry belongs to a study of blood T cell repertoires in COVID-19. Study overall: Whether acute or convalescent, the COVID-19 samples came from the United States, Italy and Spain. The cDNA or gDNA used as material had been derived from T cells, B-cell-depleted T cells, or PBMCs.

Original processing notes: The authors estimated nucleated cell counts from reference gene primer amplification. Using immunoSEQ multiplex PCR, the repertoire was profiled, and TCRdb retains in-frame clones only, with some absent. V and J calls plus clone size are reproduced from that table; the DNA served to infer D and trimming. The table has roughly 220,000 clones, around 84% seen once. The sequenced sample consisted of peripheral blood. This clonotype originated in a man aged 55 to 69 with acute or convalescent COVID-19.

The CDR3 DNA follows: TGTGCCATCAGGACAACAGGGGAGAACACTGAAGCTTTCTTT. Translation gives CAIRTTGENTEAFF. This chain uses TRBV10-3 with TRBJ1-1; 7 bases fit TRBD1. CDR3 length equals 14 residues. Germline V gives CDR1 ENHRY, CDR2 SYGVKD. J gave up 1 base and V 6 bases, and 5 bases lay outside the gene matches.